One and the same sample provided the 15 T cell receptor beta chains below, sequenced in a study of T cell changes during pregnancy in multiple sclerosis. Using immunoSEQ multiplex PCR, the repertoire was profiled, and TCRdb retains in-frame clones only, with some absent. The table has roughly 43,000 clones, just over 90% seen once. The input for sequencing was CD4+ T cells from peripheral blood mononuclear cells, taken in the third trimester of pregnancy. The receptors were sampled from a female donor with multiple sclerosis, enrolled in a pregnancy study.

J is TRBJ2-7 and V is TRBV18, with D perhaps matching TRBD1 (5 bases). The V end lost 6 bases, the J end lost 1 base, and 19 bases lay between the germline ends. Per germline, CDR1 KGHSH and CDR2 LQKENI. CDR3 length: 16 amino acids. The chain's CDR3 is CASSRMGQAASYEQYF. DNA for the CDR3: TGTGCCAGCTCCCGCATGGGGCAGGCGGCTTCCTACGAGCAGTACTTC.

The chain recombines TRBV27 with TRBJ1-5; D is perhaps TRBD1 (5 bases). With 8 bases removed from V and 9 bases from J, the gap between germline ends came to 17 bases. CDR1 is MNHEY and CDR2 is SMNVEV in the germline V gene (reference sequence). This CDR3 is built from 13 residues. In DNA form, the CDR3 reads TGTGCCAGCGGGGCGGGGAGTTCGGGGCCCCAGCATTTT. Translating it yields CASGAGSSGPQHF.

This clone was found once. The chain is built from TRBV6-5 and TRBJ2-2; TRBD1 matches at 8 bases. The CDR3 totals 16 residues. J lost 6 bases, V lost 0 bases, and 6 bases had no gene match. Germline loops: CDR1 MNHEY, CDR2 SVGAGI. CDR3 region: CASSYSWTGQAGELFF. The DNA of the CDR3 is TGTGCCAGCAGTTACTCCTGGACAGGGCAGGCCGGGGAGCTGTTTTTT.

This rearrangement joins TRBV9 to TRBJ2-7; D call uncertain. The V and J ends lost 0 bases and 7 bases respectively, with 5 bases between them. Per germline, CDR1 SGDLS and CDR2 YYNGEE. The CDR3 contains 11 residues. The CDR3 loop is CASSVGSEQYF. CDR3 in DNA: TGTGCCAGCAGCGTAGGTTCGGAGCAGTACTTC.

The gene calls are TRBV9 and TRBJ1-3; the D gene is possibly TRBD1 (5 bases). Germline CDR1 is SGDLS and CDR2 is YYNGEE. V was trimmed by 4 bases and J by 9 bases, leaving 11 bases between them. The CDR3 is 12 amino acids. The CDR3 reads CASSRDGGTIYF. DNA for the CDR3: TGTGCCAGCAGCCGGGACGGGGGCACCATATATTTT.

The chain combines TRBV9 with TRBJ1-1, with unresolved D. This CDR3 is 15 amino acids long. V shed 3 bases and J shed 0 bases, with 12 bases lying between them. CDR1 and CDR2 (germline): SGDLS, YYNGEE. The CDR3 protein is CASSGANPMNTEAFF. As DNA, the CDR3 is TGTGCCAGCAGCGGGGCCAACCCGATGAACACTGAAGCTTTCTTT.

V usage is TRBV4-3 and J usage is TRBJ1-2; TRBD1 matches at 9 bases. After removal of 3 bases from V and 6 bases from J, the junction contained 2 bases not matched to a gene. The CDR3 extends over 13 amino acids. CDR1 is LGHNA and CDR2 is YSLEER in the germline V gene. DNA for the CDR3: TGCGCCAGCAGCCATCGACAGGGGGATGGCTACACCTTC. Translating it yields CASSHRQGDGYTF.

The rearrangement uses TRBV19 and TRBJ2-3, with 8 bases that match TRBD2. CDR1 LNHDA and CDR2 SQIVND come from the germline V gene (reference sequence). The CDR3 totals 15 residues. The junction had 11 bases not matched to a gene; V was cut back by 4 bases and J by 8 bases. In DNA, the CDR3 is TGTGCCAGTAGTACCCCGGGACTAGGCGCGGGTACGCAGTATTTT. Translated: CASSTPGLGAGTQYF.

The chain combines TRBV5-1 with TRBJ2-2; 7 bases line up with TRBD1. CDR3 length: 15 residues. Trimming removed 0 bases from V and 1 base from J; junction bases left unmatched: 0. Germline V gene lookup returns CDR1 SGHRS and CDR2 YFSETQ. The CDR3 region is CASSLAGGNTGELFF. The DNA for the CDR3 is TGCGCCAGCAGCTTGGCAGGGGGGAACACCGGGGAGCTGTTTTTT.

The chain couples TRBV6-5 to TRBJ2-3; D call uncertain. The germline V gene has CDR1 MNHEY and CDR2 SVGAGI. V was clipped by 2 bases and J by 0 bases, with 6 bases between them. The CDR3 is made up of 14 amino acids. DNA of the CDR3: TGTGCCAGCAGTTACCTATCTAGCACAGATACGCAGTATTTT. Its translation is CASSYLSSTDTQYF.

The J gene is TRBJ2-5, the V gene TRBV6-1, with D perhaps matching TRBD2 (6 bases). Germline V CDR1 and CDR2: MNHNS, SASEGT. With 5 bases removed from V and 2 bases from J, the gap between germline ends came to 12 bases. The CDR3 loop spans 14 amino acids. CDR3 region: CASSTGGSQETQYF. In nucleotides, the CDR3 is TGTGCCAGCAGTACTGGGGGGAGTCAAGAGACCCAGTACTTC.

The CDR3 nucleotides read TGTGCCAGGCCCCCAGCGGGAAGGTACAATGAGCAGTTCTTC. It specifies CARPPAGRYNEQFF. The chain carries TRBV19 and TRBJ2-1; the match to TRBD2 covers 7 bases. CDR1 and CDR2 (germline): LNHDA, SQIVND (reference sequence). V lost 9 bases, J lost 4 bases, and 9 bases stayed unmatched. This CDR3 contains 14 residues.

V gene TRBV19 combines with J gene TRBJ1-5; 8 bases line up with TRBD1. The CDR3 length is 13 residues. V was pared by 6 bases and J by 5 bases, with 3 bases of the junction left unmatched. From germline, CDR1 is LNHDA and CDR2 SQIVND (reference sequence). CDR3 bases: TGTGCCAGTAGCGGACAGGGCCATCAGCCCCAGCATTTT. Its protein is CASSGQGHQPQHF.

V usage is TRBV28 and J usage is TRBJ1-3, with D maybe TRBD1 (6 bases). The V gene's germline CDR1 is MDHEN and CDR2 SYDVKM. The CDR3 runs to 15 residues. Deletions cut 4 bases from V and 1 base from J, with 11 bases between. CDR3 protein: CASSYRGASGNTIYF. As DNA, the CDR3 is TGTGCCAGCAGTTATCGGGGGGCATCTGGAAACACCATATATTTT.

The rearrangement joins TRBV2 to TRBJ1-1; D is ambiguous. Trimming removed 4 bases at V and 0 bases at J, with 9 bases between. Germline CDR1 and CDR2: SNHLY and FYNNEI. The CDR3 covers 14 residues. CDR3 coding DNA: TGTGCCAGCAGTGCGTCCGGGATGAACACTGAAGCTTTCTTT. The encoded protein is CASSASGMNTEAFF.